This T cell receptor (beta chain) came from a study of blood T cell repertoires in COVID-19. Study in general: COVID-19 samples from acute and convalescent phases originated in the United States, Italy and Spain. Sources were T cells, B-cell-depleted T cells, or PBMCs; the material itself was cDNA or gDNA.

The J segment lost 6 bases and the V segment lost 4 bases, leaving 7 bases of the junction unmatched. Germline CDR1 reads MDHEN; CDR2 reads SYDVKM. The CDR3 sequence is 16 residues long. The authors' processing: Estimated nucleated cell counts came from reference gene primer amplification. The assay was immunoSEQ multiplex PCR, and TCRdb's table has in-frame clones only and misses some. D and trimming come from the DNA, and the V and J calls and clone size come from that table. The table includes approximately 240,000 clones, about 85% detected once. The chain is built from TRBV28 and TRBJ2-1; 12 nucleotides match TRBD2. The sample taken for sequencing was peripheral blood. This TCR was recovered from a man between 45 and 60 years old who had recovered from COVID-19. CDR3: CASSSPTSGSPNEQFF. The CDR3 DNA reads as TGTGCCAGCAGTTCCCCGACTAGCGGGAGCCCCAATGAGCAGTTCTTC.